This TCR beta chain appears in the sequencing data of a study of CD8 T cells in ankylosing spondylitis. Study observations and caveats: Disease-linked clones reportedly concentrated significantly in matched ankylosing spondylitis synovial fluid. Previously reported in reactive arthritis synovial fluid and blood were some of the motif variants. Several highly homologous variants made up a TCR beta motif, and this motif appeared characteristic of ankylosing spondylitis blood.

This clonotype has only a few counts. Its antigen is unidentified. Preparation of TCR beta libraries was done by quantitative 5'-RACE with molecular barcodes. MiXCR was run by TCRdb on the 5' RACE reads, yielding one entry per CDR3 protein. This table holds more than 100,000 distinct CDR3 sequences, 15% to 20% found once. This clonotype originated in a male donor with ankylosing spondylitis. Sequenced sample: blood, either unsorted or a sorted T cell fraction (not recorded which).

The DNA for the CDR3 is TGTGCCAGCAGTTACCGGACAGGGATGAGCGAAAAACTGTTTTTT. It is translated as CASSYRTGMSEKLFF. The chain joins TRBV6-5 to TRBJ1-4; TRBD1 aligns across 8 bases. CDR1 is MNHEY and CDR2 is SVGAGI in the germline V gene. The CDR3 is made up of 15 amino acids. After removal of 2 bases from V and 8 bases from J, the junction contained 7 bases not matched to a gene.